The T cell receptor beta chain under discussion was sequenced for a study of OX40 agonist ivuxolimab in advanced cancers. Across the study: Eligibility rules accepted prior anti-PD-1, anti-PD-L1 or anti-CTLA-4 therapy, and 30% to 40% had some. Study-wide points: Averaging showed that CD8+ T cells had more expanded clones than CD4+ did.

This table comes from immunoSEQ multiplex PCR, and its TCRdb copy is limited to in-frame clones, with some not included. The data hold 60,000 to 85,000 clones, with over 75% observed a single time. As concerns this clone: Antigen unknown.

The CDR3 has 14 amino acids. Trimming left V 4 bases short and J 6 bases short, with 13 bases between. Germline V lookup: CDR1 ENHRY, CDR2 SYGVKD. The TCR originated in an adult with an advanced solid tumor such as melanoma, head and neck, liver or kidney cancer. This chain connects TRBV10-3 to TRBJ1-5; maybe TRBD1 (5 bases). This material consisted of CD4+ or CD8+ T cells sorted from blood, taken in a trial of the OX40 agonist ivuxolimab. DNA for the CDR3: TGTGCCATCAGTGGGGGACTGGAAGGTCAGCCCCAGCATTTT. Translation gives CAISGGLEGQPQHF.